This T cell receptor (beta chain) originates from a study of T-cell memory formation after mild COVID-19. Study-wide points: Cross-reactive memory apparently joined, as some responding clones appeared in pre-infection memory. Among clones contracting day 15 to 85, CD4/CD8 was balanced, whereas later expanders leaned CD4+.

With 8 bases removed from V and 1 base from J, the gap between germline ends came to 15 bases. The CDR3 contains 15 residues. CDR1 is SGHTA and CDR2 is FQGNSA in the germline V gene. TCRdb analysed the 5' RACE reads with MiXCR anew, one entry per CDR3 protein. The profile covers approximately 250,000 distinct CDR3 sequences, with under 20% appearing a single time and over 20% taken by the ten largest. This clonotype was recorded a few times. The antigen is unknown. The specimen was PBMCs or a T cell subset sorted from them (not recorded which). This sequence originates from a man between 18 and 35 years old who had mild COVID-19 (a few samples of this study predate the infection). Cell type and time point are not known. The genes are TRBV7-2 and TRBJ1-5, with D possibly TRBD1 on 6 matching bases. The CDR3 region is CASQTQGFSNQPQHF. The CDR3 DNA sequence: TGTGCCAGCCAGACACAGGGTTTCAGCAATCAGCCCCAGCATTTT.